This T cell receptor beta chain derives from a study of CD8 T cells in ankylosing spondylitis. Study observations and caveats: Earlier reports found some motif variants in synovial fluid and blood in reactive arthritis. For ankylosing spondylitis blood, a TCR beta motif of seven to nine highly homologous variants appeared characteristic.

TCRdb reprocessed the 5' RACE reads via MiXCR and lists one record per CDR3 protein. The sample yields about 540,000 distinct CDR3 sequences, about 13% seen once. A remark on this clonotype: Antigen unknown.

With 2 bases clipped from V and 2 bases from J, the junction kept 4 bases outside the gene matches. Germline CDR1 and CDR2: SGHTA and FQGNSA. CDR3 length: 15 residues. This TCR was recovered from a male donor with ankylosing spondylitis. Sequenced input: blood, either unsorted or a sorted T cell fraction (not recorded which). This chain joins TRBV7-2 and TRBJ2-5; 8 bases are shared with TRBD2. The CDR3 reads CASSLSPGGQETQYF. The CDR3 nucleotides read TGTGCCAGCAGCTTATCTCCGGGAGGGCAAGAGACCCAGTACTTC.